The 3 T cell receptor beta chains below were found in one sample sequenced in a study of sequential checkpoint blockade in melanoma. TCRdb's copy holds only in-frame clones and misses some; the assay was immunoSEQ multiplex PCR. The sample lists 31,000 or so clones; roughly 90% were seen once. The treatment: randomized to nivolumab then ipilimumab (arm A) or the reverse (arm B). Material: CD8+ T cells sorted from blood (inferred from file names), obtained from a patient given nivolumab and ipilimumab in sequence. Receptor source: a human donor with melanoma.

This chain uses TRBV7-6 with TRBJ2-1; 9 bases are shared with TRBD2. The CDR3 contains 15 residues. Germline lookup yields CDR1 SGHVS and CDR2 FNYEAQ. Trimming at V came to 2 bases and at J to 1 base, leaving 0 bases not matched to a gene. The CDR3 here is CASSLSGGSYNEQFF. The CDR3 DNA reads TGTGCCAGCAGCTTAAGCGGGGGGTCCTACAATGAGCAGTTCTTC.

This chain connects TRBV19 to TRBJ1-3; 7 bases line up with TRBD1. After removal of 3 bases from V and 4 bases from J, the junction contained 12 bases not matched to a gene. The germline gives CDR1 LNHDA, CDR2 SQIVND (reference sequence). This CDR3 has 17 amino acids. CDR3: CASSIGYRGTSGNTIYF. CDR3 nucleotide sequence: TGTGCCAGTAGTATTGGGTACAGGGGTACATCCGGAAACACCATATATTTT. Supplemented by reference TRBV19 and TRBJ1-3, the full variable domain reads DGGITQSPKYLFRKEGQNVTLSCEQNLNHDAMYWYRQDPGQGLRLIYYSQIVNDFQKGDIAEGYSVSREKKESFPLTVTSAQKNPTAFYLCASSIGYRGTSGNTIYFGEGSWLTVV.

The chain recombines TRBV11-2 with TRBJ2-1, with TRBD2 as a possible D gene (5 bases). Per germline, CDR1 SGHAT and CDR2 FQNNGV. The germline V and J ends were trimmed by 1 base and 10 bases, with 14 bases remaining between them. The CDR3 runs to 14 residues. CDR3 loop: CASSLVVSVLEQFF. Written as DNA, the CDR3 is TGTGCCAGCAGCTTAGTTGTTAGCGTCTTGGAGCAGTTCTTC.